This T cell receptor beta chain was retrieved from a study of blood T cell repertoires in COVID-19. Study-level information: Acute and convalescent COVID-19 specimens originated in the United States, Italy and Spain. T cells, B-cell-depleted T cells, or PBMCs supplied cDNA or gDNA.

A note on this clone: This specimen includes other DNA sequences encoding the same CDR3.

Sequencing used immunoSEQ multiplex PCR; TCRdb keeps in-frame clones, though not all of them. The sample has about 140,000 clones, roughly 78% seen once. This CDR3 region has 16 residues. V shed 3 bases and J 7 bases; nucleotides not matched to a gene: 10. Germline-derived CDR1 and CDR2 are LNHNV and YYDKDF (reference sequence). This chain links TRBV15 with TRBJ2-1, with TRBD2 matching 9 bases. Sequenced input: peripheral blood. The sequence was collected from a man between 60 and 75 years old with acute or convalescent COVID-19. Here the CDR3 DNA reads TGTGCCACCAGCAGGGACGTGGGACTAGCAGGAAATGAGCAGTTCTTC. Amino acid sequence: CATSRDVGLAGNEQFF.